Below are 28 T cell receptor beta chains sequenced from a single sample in a study of identical twins. TCRdb redid the calling of the 5' RACE reads with MiXCR, one entry per CDR3 protein. In the table there are around 20,000 distinct CDR3 sequences, roughly 70% of which are singletons. Sequenced: memory (CD45RO+) T cells sorted from blood. The origin of the receptors is a woman younger than 35 in good health. This table probably holds off-target reads from a library built for another chain.

The chain joins TRBV4-2 to TRBJ1-1; 8 bases are shared with TRBD1. Germline CDR1 LGHNA, CDR2 YNFKEQ. The CDR3 is made up of 17 amino acids. Losses at the gene ends were 4 bases for V and 1 base for J; bases not matched to a gene: 11. The CDR3 loop reads CASSREGPTGANTEAFF. CDR3 DNA: TGTGCCAGCAGCCGAGAGGGTCCGACAGGGGCGAACACTGAAGCTTTCTTT.

Here the CDR3 DNA reads TGTGCCAGCAGCCCCGCGACCCTGTCCCAGTACTTC. Translation: CASSPATLSQYF. The rearrangement joins TRBV3-1 to TRBJ2-5; D unresolved. With 4 bases removed from V and 9 bases from J, the gap between germline ends came to 12 bases. The CDR3 covers 12 residues. The germline V gene has CDR1 LGHDT and CDR2 YNNKEL (reference sequence).

V gene TRBV2 combines with J gene TRBJ2-1; D gene ambiguous. In germline, CDR1 is SNHLY, CDR2 FYNNEI. Between the trimmed V and J ends, which lost 6 bases and 0 bases, there was a span of 9 bases. This CDR3 has 14 residues. The CDR3 protein is CASSPSSSYNEQFF. The CDR3 DNA follows: TGTGCCAGCAGCCCCAGTAGCTCCTACAATGAGCAGTTCTTC.

The chain links TRBV15 to TRBJ1-3; the D is unclear. CDR1 LNHNV and CDR2 YYDKDF come from the germline V gene (reference sequence). The CDR3 has 14 amino acids. V was trimmed by 0 bases and J by 4 bases, leaving 7 bases between them. CDR3 residues: CATSRDWQGNTIYF. In DNA form, the CDR3 reads TGTGCCACCAGCAGAGATTGGCAGGGAAACACCATATATTTT.

As to this clonotype: A junction end diverges from the germline sequence, so it may reflect a read error. V usage is TRBV12-3 or TRBV12-4 and J usage is TRBJ2-1; possible D gene TRBD2, 5 bases. CDR3 length: 14 amino acids. In DNA form, the CDR3 reads TGTGTCAGCACCTCCGGGATCCGGTACAATGAGCAGTTCTTC. This encodes CVSTSGIRYNEQFF.

The V gene is TRBV28, the J gene TRBJ2-1; D might be TRBD2 (7 bases). Germline V gene lookup returns CDR1 MDHEN and CDR2 SYDVKM. This CDR3 spans 16 amino acids. V gave up 7 bases and J gave up 9 bases, with 25 bases separating them. This CDR3 is CASNKREGGHIGEQFF. The CDR3 DNA reads as TGTGCCAGCAACAAGCGGGAAGGGGGTCATATCGGTGAGCAGTTCTTC. Based on the CDR3 plus reference TRBV28 and TRBJ2-1, the full variable domain is DVKVTQSSRYLVKRTGEKVFLECVQDMDHENMFWYRQDPGLGLRLIYFSYDVKMKEKGDIPEGYSVSREKKERFSLILESASTNQTSMYLCASNKREGGHIGEQFFGPGTRLTVL.

The rearrangement joins TRBV6-1 to TRBJ2-1; tentatively, D is TRBD2 (5 bases). There are 13 residues in the CDR3. V lost 4 bases, J lost 6 bases, and 10 bases lay in between. Germline V gives CDR1 MNHNS, CDR2 SASEGT. The chain's CDR3 is CASSGRGLNEQFF. The CDR3, as DNA: TGTGCCAGCAGTGGGCGAGGGCTCAATGAGCAGTTCTTC.

The chain joins TRBV20-1 to TRBJ2-7, with TRBD2 matching over 7 bases. This CDR3 region has 14 residues. With 4 bases clipped from V and 3 bases from J, the junction kept 9 bases outside the gene matches. Germline CDR1 reads DFQATT; CDR2 reads SNEGSKA (reference sequence). CDR3: CSATQNWGGYEQYF. In DNA form, the CDR3 reads TGCAGTGCTACACAAAATTGGGGGGGCTACGAGCAGTACTTC.

The chain has TRBV11-2 and TRBJ2-1; the D is unclear. The CDR3 sequence is 14 residues long. Germline CDR1 SGHAT, CDR2 FQNNGV. The germline V and J ends were trimmed by 2 bases and 6 bases, with 11 bases remaining between them. The CDR3 nucleotides read TGTGCCAGCAGCTTACAGGCGCTACCCAATGAGCAGTTCTTC. Encoded protein: CASSLQALPNEQFF.

The chain joins TRBV6-2 or TRBV6-3 to TRBJ2-6; D uncertain. V shed 10 bases and J shed 0 bases, with 7 bases lying between them. The germline gives CDR1 MNHEY, CDR2 SVGEGT. The CDR3 sequence is 13 residues long. CDR3 in amino acids: CATQLSGANVLTF. The CDR3, as DNA: TGTGCCACTCAACTCTCTGGGGCCAACGTCCTGACTTTC.

This clonotype was observed a handful of times. This rearrangement joins TRBV6-2 or TRBV6-3 to TRBJ1-1; TRBD1 is a possible D gene (5 bases). The CDR3 contains 16 residues. V gave up 4 bases and J gave up 0 bases, with 15 bases separating them. CDR1 MNHEY and CDR2 SVGEGT come from the germline V gene. This CDR3 is CASSSPATAMNTEAFF. As DNA, the CDR3 is TGTGCCAGCAGTTCCCCCGCGACAGCCATGAACACTGAAGCTTTCTTT.

The rearrangement uses TRBV12-3 or TRBV12-4 and TRBJ2-1; D is uncertain. This CDR3 has 12 residues. V lost 5 bases and J 7 bases, leaving 9 bases between the germline ends. For the CDR3, the DNA is TGTGCCAGCAGTCTGTCCCGAAATGAGCAGTTCTTC. Translating it yields CASSLSRNEQFF.

The rearrangement joins TRBV5-4 to TRBJ2-7; 12 nucleotides align to TRBD2. Germline V lookup: CDR1 SGHNT, CDR2 YYREEE (reference sequence). The CDR3 is 18 residues long. The junction had 12 bases not matched to a gene; V was cut back by 0 bases and J by 5 bases. In DNA, the CDR3 is TGTGCCAGCAGCTTGGGGCTAGCGGGAGGGAATGGAGCGAACGAGCAGTACTTC. It yields the protein CASSLGLAGGNGANEQYF.

The gene calls are TRBV20-1 and TRBJ2-3; possibly TRBD2 for D (6 bases). The V end lost 0 bases, the J end lost 11 bases, and 15 bases lay between the germline ends. Germline values: CDR1 DFQATT, CDR2 SNEGSKA (reference sequence). This CDR3 has 13 amino acids. DNA of the CDR3: TGCAGTGCTAGAGATCAGGAGCGGGCGATGCAGTATTTT. It yields the protein CSARDQERAMQYF.

The chain has TRBV12-3 or TRBV12-4 and TRBJ2-5; D tentatively fits TRBD1 or TRBD2 (5 bases each). The CDR3 spans 13 residues. V was trimmed by 5 bases and J by 1 base, leaving 8 bases between them. The CDR3 reads CASSPGRQETQYF. CDR3 sequence (DNA): TGTGCCAGCAGTCCGGGACGCCAAGAGACCCAGTACTTC.

By sample fraction, this clonotype is medium-sized (0.01 to 0.1%). The CDR3 sequence is CASSLAGVRNEQFF. The CDR3 DNA reads as TGTGCCAGCAGCCTAGCGGGAGTTCGAAATGAGCAGTTCTTC. The rearrangement links TRBV11-2 to TRBJ2-1; the match to TRBD2 covers 10 bases. J lost 7 bases, V lost 5 bases, and 5 bases had no gene match. Germline CDR1 and CDR2: SGHAT and FQNNGV. The CDR3 is made up of 14 amino acids. The whole variable domain, remainder taken from reference TRBV11-2 and TRBJ2-1, is EAGVAQSPRYKIIEKRQSVAFWCNPISGHATLYWYQQILGQGPKLLIQFQNNGVVDDSQLPKDRFSAERLKGVDSTLKIQPAKLEDSAVYLCASSLAGVRNEQFFGPGTRLTVL.

The chain combines TRBV28 with TRBJ1-1; weak D call: TRBD1 (5 bases). Deletions cut 6 bases from V and 5 bases from J, with 10 bases between. CDR3 length: 12 residues. Germline V gives CDR1 MDHEN, CDR2 SYDVKM. CDR3 sequence reads: CASRGEFTEAFF. As DNA, the CDR3 is TGTGCCAGCAGGGGGGAGTTTACTGAAGCTTTCTTT.

This clonotype appeared a few times. The chain couples TRBV6-1 to TRBJ2-6; TRBD1 or TRBD2 may be the D gene (5 bases each). V lost 6 bases, J lost 5 bases, and 11 bases lay in between. Germline values: CDR1 MNHNS, CDR2 SASEGT. The CDR3 sequence is 14 residues long. This chain's CDR3 is CASRAGSRANVLTF. CDR3 DNA: TGTGCCAGCAGGGCAGGGAGCAGGGCCAACGTCCTGACTTTC.

J is TRBJ2-7 and V is TRBV18; 9 bases are shared with TRBD1. The CDR3 has 15 amino acids. Germline trimming cut 6 bases from V and 1 base from J; bases unmatched to any gene: 7. CDR1 and CDR2 from the germline V gene are KGHSH and LQKENI. The CDR3 DNA reads TGTGCCAGCTCCCCCCTCGGGACAGGGTCCTACGAGCAGTACTTC. Translating it yields CASSPLGTGSYEQYF.

This clonotype occurred once. The chain is built from TRBV12-5 and TRBJ2-1, with D unresolved. Germline V lookup: CDR1 LGHNT, CDR2 FRNRAP. Trimming removed 9 bases at V and 5 bases at J, with 23 bases between. The length of the CDR3 is 16 residues. CDR3 sequence (DNA): TGTGCTAGCAGAAACTCATTGGGCGGTCCGAACAATGAGCAGTTCTTC. Its protein is CASRNSLGGPNNEQFF.

The chain joins TRBV20-1 to TRBJ2-3, with 8 bases lining up with TRBD2. The J segment lost 4 bases and the V segment lost 6 bases, leaving 12 bases of the junction unmatched. The CDR3 is made up of 15 amino acids. Germline CDR1 and CDR2: DFQATT and SNEGSKA (reference sequence). CDR3 bases: TGCAGTGCCTCCCGGGGAGCGGGAGTGGCAGATACGCAGTATTTT. This codes for CSASRGAGVADTQYF.

The chain joins TRBV7-2 to TRBJ2-7; D is perhaps TRBD1 or TRBD2 (5 bases each). The CDR3 is 15 amino acids. V was pared by 5 bases and J by 3 bases, with 17 bases between. Germline CDR1 SGHTA, CDR2 FQGNSA. The CDR3 DNA reads as TGTGCCAGCAGCCCGGGGCGGACCTCAGACTACGAGCAGTACTTC. As protein: CASSPGRTSDYEQYF.

The chain carries TRBV7-2 and TRBJ2-3; TRBD2 is a possible D gene (5 bases). The germline gives CDR1 SGHTA, CDR2 FQGNSA. V lost 5 bases and J lost 2, with 11 bases in between. The CDR3 is 14 residues long. The CDR3 is CASSATGVTDTQYF. CDR3 nucleotide sequence: TGTGCCAGCAGCGCAACCGGGGTCACAGATACGCAGTATTTT.

This clonotype was observed once. The chain has TRBV2 and TRBJ2-2, with a tentative D call TRBD2 (6 bases). Per the germline V gene, CDR1 is SNHLY and CDR2 is FYNNEI. The V end was cut by 7 bases, the J end by 3 bases, with 15 bases between. This CDR3 comprises 15 residues. Here the CDR3 reads CASTPRRGYTGELFF. CDR3 nucleotide sequence: TGTGCCAGCACCCCCAGGAGGGGCTACACCGGGGAGCTGTTTTTT.

The chain joins TRBV19 to TRBJ2-5; 7 positions match TRBD2. The CDR3 runs 16 residues. In germline, CDR1 is LNHDA, CDR2 SQIVND (reference sequence). J gave up 5 bases and V 5 bases, and 14 bases lay outside the gene matches. The CDR3 reads CASSRSGTPFGETQYF. In DNA form, the CDR3 reads TGTGCCAGTAGTCGAAGCGGGACTCCTTTTGGGGAGACCCAGTACTTC.

This chain links TRBV2 with TRBJ2-3, with 8 bases aligning to TRBD2. After removal of 5 bases from V and 3 bases from J, the junction contained 10 bases not matched to a gene. The germline gives CDR1 SNHLY, CDR2 FYNNEI. The CDR3 runs to 16 residues. The CDR3, as DNA: TGTGCCAGCAGTCCCGACCGAGCGGGAGCGACAGATACGCAGTATTTT. Translation: CASSPDRAGATDTQYF.

V is TRBV6-2 or TRBV6-3 and J is TRBJ2-3; D is unresolved. The CDR3 loop spans 12 amino acids. V was shortened by 4 bases and J by 2 bases, with 4 bases between the two germline ends. Looked up from germline, CDR1 is MNHEY and CDR2 is SVGEGT. The CDR3 DNA follows: TGTGCCAGCAGTTCTTACACAGATACGCAGTATTTT. It encodes CASSSYTDTQYF.

This clonotype was recorded a few times. The chain carries TRBV19 and TRBJ2-3; D is ambiguous. From germline, CDR1 is LNHDA and CDR2 SQIVND (reference sequence). CDR3 size: 14 residues. V was clipped by 3 bases and J by 7 bases, with 14 bases between them. CDR3 DNA sequence: TGTGCCAGTAGTATCGGACCCGGCGCCTATACGCAGTATTTT. Its protein product is CASSIGPGAYTQYF.